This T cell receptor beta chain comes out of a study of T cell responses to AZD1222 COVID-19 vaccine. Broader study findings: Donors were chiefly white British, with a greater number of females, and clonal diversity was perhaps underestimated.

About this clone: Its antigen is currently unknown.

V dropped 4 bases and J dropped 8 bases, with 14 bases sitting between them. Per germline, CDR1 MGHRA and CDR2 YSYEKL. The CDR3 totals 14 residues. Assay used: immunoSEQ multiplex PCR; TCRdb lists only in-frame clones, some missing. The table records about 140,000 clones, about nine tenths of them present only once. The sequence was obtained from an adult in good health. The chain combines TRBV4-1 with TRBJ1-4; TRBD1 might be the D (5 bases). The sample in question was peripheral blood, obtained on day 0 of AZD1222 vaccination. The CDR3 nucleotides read TGCGCCAGCAGCCCCGGAAGGGGATGGGAAAAACTGTTTTTT. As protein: CASSPGRGWEKLFF.